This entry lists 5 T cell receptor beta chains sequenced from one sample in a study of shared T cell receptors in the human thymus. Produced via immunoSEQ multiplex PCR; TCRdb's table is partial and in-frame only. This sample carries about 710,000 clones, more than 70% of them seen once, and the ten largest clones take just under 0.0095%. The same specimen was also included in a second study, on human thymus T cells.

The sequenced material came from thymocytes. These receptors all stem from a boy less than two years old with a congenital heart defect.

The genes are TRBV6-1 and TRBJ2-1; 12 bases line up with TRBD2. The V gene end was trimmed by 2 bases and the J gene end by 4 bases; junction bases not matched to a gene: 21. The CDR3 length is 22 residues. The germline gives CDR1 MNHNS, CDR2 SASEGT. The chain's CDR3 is CASSETLIELAGGRGPYNEQFF. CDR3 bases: TGTGCCAGCAGTGAAACCTTAATAGAACTAGCGGGAGGTCGGGGTCCATACAATGAGCAGTTCTTC.

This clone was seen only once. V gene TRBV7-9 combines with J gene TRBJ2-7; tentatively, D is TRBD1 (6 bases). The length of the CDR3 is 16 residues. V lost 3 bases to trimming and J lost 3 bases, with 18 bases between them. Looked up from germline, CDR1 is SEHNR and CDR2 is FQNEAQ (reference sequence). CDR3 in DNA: TGTGCCAGCAGCTTTAGCCAGGCAGGGGATAGCTACGAGCAGTACTTC. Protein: CASSFSQAGDSYEQYF.

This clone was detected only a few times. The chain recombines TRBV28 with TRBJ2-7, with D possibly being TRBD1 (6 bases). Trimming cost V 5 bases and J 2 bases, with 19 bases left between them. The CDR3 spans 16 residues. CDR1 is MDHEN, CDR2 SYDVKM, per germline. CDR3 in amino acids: CASSTPTGYSAYEQYF. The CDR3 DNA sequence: TGTGCCAGCAGTACCCCGACAGGATACTCAGCCTACGAGCAGTACTTC.

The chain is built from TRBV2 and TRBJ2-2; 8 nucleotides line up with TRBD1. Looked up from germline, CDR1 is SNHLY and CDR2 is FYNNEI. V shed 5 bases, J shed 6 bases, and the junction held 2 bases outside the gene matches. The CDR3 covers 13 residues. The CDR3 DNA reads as TGTGCCAGCAGTCGACAGGGGTCCGGGGAGCTGTTTTTT. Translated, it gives CASSRQGSGELFF.

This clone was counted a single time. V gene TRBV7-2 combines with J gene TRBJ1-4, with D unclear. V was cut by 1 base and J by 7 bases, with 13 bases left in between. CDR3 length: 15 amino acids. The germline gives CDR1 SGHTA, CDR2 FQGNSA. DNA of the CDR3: TGTGCCAGCAGCTTAGGATCGGCCGAGGGTGAAAAACTGTTTTTT. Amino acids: CASSLGSAEGEKLFF.